This TCR beta chain was recorded in a study of a mutant IDH1 vaccine in newly diagnosed glioma. The time point here: week 47, end of study. Doses consisted of 300 ug of mutant IDH1 20-mer peptide each, paired with topical imiquimod. New astrocytomas of WHO grade 3 or 4 that were IDH1-mutant and ATRX-lost were found in the donors. The data were produced by immunoSEQ multiplex PCR, yet TCRdb's version contains in-frame clones alone and is incomplete. The sample holds about 54,000 clones, roughly four fifths seen once. A remark on this clone: The target antigen is unknown.

The germline V gene encodes CDR1 SGHRS and CDR2 YFSETQ. V shed 6 bases and J 4 bases; nucleotides not matched to a gene: 5. This CDR3 has 14 residues. V usage is TRBV5-1 and J usage is TRBJ2-3, with TRBD2 matching 10 bases. Sequencing used PBMCs, obtained from a glioma patient whose treatment included an IDH1 peptide vaccine. This receptor was identified in a woman between 45 and 60 years old with glioma. CDR3 loop: CASKAGGPADTQYF. The CDR3 bases are TGCGCCAGCAAAGCGGGGGGGCCAGCAGATACGCAGTATTTT.